These 20 T cell receptor beta chains came from one sample sequenced in a study of blood T cells in healthy people across ages. Primers used in a second PCR of roughly 6 to 11 cycles were a sample-barcoded 5' primer and a J-beta primer mix. TCRdb re-called the 5' RACE reads with MiXCR, one entry per CDR3 protein. The sample holds about 1.6 million distinct CDR3 sequences, roughly 32% seen once. The sequenced material came from blood. The receptors here all came from a woman in her 30s in good health.

The chain uses TRBV20-1 and TRBJ2-1, with a tentative D call TRBD1 (6 bases). The CDR3 runs to 15 residues. Trimming removed 2 bases at V and 7 bases at J, with 18 bases between. The germline CDR1 and CDR2 sequences are DFQATT and SNEGSKA (reference sequence). The CDR3 spells CSARQGKRQQNEQFF. CDR3 nucleotides: TGCAGTGCTAGACAGGGGAAGCGGCAACAAAATGAGCAGTTCTTC.

V and J are TRBV6-1 and TRBJ2-4; no clear D gene. Looked up from germline, CDR1 is MNHNS and CDR2 is SASEGT. V gave up 6 bases and J gave up 4 bases, with 16 bases separating them. The CDR3 has 15 amino acids. DNA of the CDR3: TGTGCCAGCAGCGACGAGATGATGCGGAAAAACATTCAGTACTTC. It codes for CASSDEMMRKNIQYF.

V usage is TRBV3-1 and J usage is TRBJ1-2, with D tentatively TRBD1 (5 bases). The V end was cut by 4 bases, the J end by 7 bases, with 25 bases between. This CDR3 is 17 amino acids long. CDR1 is LGHDT, CDR2 YNNKEL, per germline (reference sequence). The CDR3 coding sequence is TGTGCCAGCAGCCCAGCTACCTTGCCGGACCTGAGGGGTGGCTACACCTTC. Translated: CASSPATLPDLRGGYTF.

As concerns this clonotype: At one end the junction does not follow the germline gene, possibly because of a read error. This chain joins TRBV4-2 and TRBJ1-5, with D unclear. Germline CDR1 and CDR2: LGHNA and YNFKEQ. The CDR3 sequence is 12 residues long. CDR3 bases: TGTGCCAGCAGCCAAGAGTCGCAGCCCCGGCATTTT. This translates into CASSQESQPRHF.

This clonotype has just a few counts. This chain joins TRBV9 and TRBJ2-6; D gene unclear. This CDR3 contains 17 residues. V shed 4 bases and J shed 0 bases, with 14 bases lying between them. CDR1 and CDR2 from the germline V gene are SGDLS and YYNGEE. CDR3 nucleotides: TGTGCCAGCAGCCCTATTAGCTTGGTCTCTGGGGCCAACGTCCTGACTTTC. This encodes CASSPISLVSGANVLTF.

The chain employs TRBV7-2 and TRBJ2-1; D is ambiguous. The V end lost 4 bases, the J end lost 12 bases, and 19 bases lay between the germline ends. Germline V gives CDR1 SGHTA, CDR2 FQGNSA. This CDR3 contains 14 residues. In nucleotides, the CDR3 is TGTGCCAGCAGCTCCCGCACCCGTACCGTTGGGCAGTTCTTC. Protein product: CASSSRTRTVGQFF.

The CDR3 nucleotides read TGCGCCAGCAGCCCCAGGGACGGCAATGGCTACACCTTC. It codes for CASSPRDGNGYTF. The rearrangement uses TRBV5-1 and TRBJ1-2; D possibly corresponds to TRBD1 (5 bases). V shed 4 bases and J shed 6 bases, with 13 bases lying between them. The germline V gene has CDR1 SGHRS and CDR2 YFSETQ. CDR3 length: 13 residues.

This chain joins TRBV4-2 and TRBJ2-5; 12 positions agree with TRBD2. Germline CDR1 reads LGHNA; CDR2 reads YNFKEQ. V lost 0 bases and J lost 4; bases outside the gene matches: 6. CDR3 size: 17 residues. Here the CDR3 DNA reads TGTGCCAGCAGCCAAGAATCGACTAGCGGGGGAAGAGAGACCCAGTACTTC. Translating gives CASSQESTSGGRETQYF.

This clonotype has more than one count but fewer than ten. This chain joins TRBV7-9 and TRBJ1-4, with 8 positions matching TRBD1. CDR1 and CDR2 (germline): SEHNR, FQNEAQ (reference sequence). V gave up 3 bases and J gave up 8 bases; unmatched junction bases: 5. The CDR3 sequence is 14 residues long. In DNA form, the CDR3 reads TGTGCCAGCAGCTTCGGGACAGGTGGGGAAAAACTGTTTTTT. It encodes CASSFGTGGEKLFF.

This clonotype showed up just a few times. The CDR3 DNA reads TGTGCCAGCGCCCGGCGGGACCCACGTCAAGATACGCAGTATTTT. Amino acid sequence: CASARRDPRQDTQYF. This chain links TRBV27 with TRBJ2-3; D might be TRBD2 (6 bases). V lost 8 bases, J lost 5 bases, and 20 bases lay in between. The CDR3 is made up of 15 amino acids. Germline CDR1 and CDR2: MNHEY and SMNVEV (reference sequence).

This clonotype was seen at least ten times. An end of the junction differs from the germline gene, which may be a read error. In DNA, the CDR3 is TGTGCCAGCAGCTTAGCAGTAAGCTCCTACAATGAGCAGTTCTTC. Protein: CASSLAVSSYNEQFF. V is TRBV5-1 and J is TRBJ2-1; D is uncertain. Per the germline V gene, CDR1 is SGHRS and CDR2 is YFSETQ. This CDR3 has 15 amino acids.

This clonotype occurred many times. This chain joins TRBV29-1 and TRBJ1-1; TRBD1 might be the D (5 bases). Germline V gene sequence: CDR1 SQVTM, CDR2 ANQGSEA. CDR3 length: 13 residues. V lost 4 bases to trimming and J lost 1 base, with 10 bases between them. The CDR3 nucleotides are TGCAGCGTTGCCCGGGACCCGAACACTGAAGCTTTCTTT. Its translation is CSVARDPNTEAFF.

The chain recombines TRBV15 with TRBJ1-4; tentative D call: TRBD1 (5 bases). The germline V gene encodes CDR1 LNHNV and CDR2 YYDKDF (reference sequence). CDR3 length: 15 amino acids. The V end was cut by 0 bases, the J end by 5 bases, with 10 bases between. CDR3 loop: CATSRDWGSNEKLFF. The CDR3 region has the DNA TGTGCCACCAGCAGAGATTGGGGGAGCAATGAAAAACTGTTTTTT.

This clonotype was seen once. A much larger clone lies one base from this, so it may be a read error. The V and J genes are TRBV4-1 and TRBJ2-1; D is possibly TRBD1 (5 bases). CDR1 is MGHRA, CDR2 YSYEKL, per germline. The CDR3 has 18 amino acids. The CDR3 nucleotides are TGCGCCAACAGCCAAGGGGTGTGGTACGCGTTACCCTACAATGAGCAGTTCTTC. It translates to CANSQGVWYALPYNEQFF.

V and J are TRBV2 and TRBJ1-1; tentatively, D is TRBD1 (5 bases). Germline assignment: CDR1 SNHLY and CDR2 FYNNEI. This CDR3 region has 13 residues. Trimming shortened V by 6 bases and J by 4 bases, and 12 bases separated the two germline ends. This CDR3 is CASSASTGTEAFF. Written as DNA, the CDR3 is TGTGCCAGCAGCGCGTCCACAGGCACTGAAGCTTTCTTT.

The chain couples TRBV19 to TRBJ2-5; 12 bases align to TRBD2. With 5 bases clipped from V and 5 bases from J, the junction kept 9 bases outside the gene matches. CDR1 and CDR2 (germline): LNHDA, SQIVND (reference sequence). The CDR3 consists of 16 residues. The CDR3 coding sequence is TGTGCCAGTAGTTCGACTAGCGGGAGAACGGGGGAGACCCAGTACTTC. Its protein is CASSSTSGRTGETQYF.

Notes on this clonotype: With a much larger clone just one base away, this may be a read error. V usage is TRBV12-3 or TRBV12-4 and J usage is TRBJ2-7; D unresolved. The CDR3 runs to 14 residues. V was shortened by 5 bases and J by 0 bases, with 11 bases between the two germline ends. DNA of the CDR3: TGTGCCAGCAGTCCGATGAGCTCCTCCTACGAGCAGTACTTC. Translating it yields CASSPMSSSYEQYF.

This clonotype was recorded a few times. V usage is TRBV10-3 and J usage is TRBJ1-2, with TRBD1 as a possible D gene (5 bases). Germline CDR1 ENHRY, CDR2 SYGVKD. V was clipped by 6 bases and J by 7 bases, with 18 bases between them. There are 14 residues in the CDR3. CDR3 residues: CAIREQETTPGYTF. The CDR3 coding sequence is TGTGCCATCAGAGAACAGGAGACCACCCCTGGCTACACCTTC.

With regard to this clonotype: The junction departs from the called germline gene at one end, perhaps through a read error. The rearrangement uses TRBV3-1 and TRBJ2-7; D is uncertain. The V gene's germline CDR1 is LGHDT and CDR2 YNNKEL (reference sequence). The CDR3 is 12 residues long. The CDR3 coding sequence is TGTGCCAGCGGCCAGCAACTTGGAGAGCAGTACTTC. It translates to CASGQQLGEQYF.

The chain carries TRBV4-2 and TRBJ1-5, with TRBD1 identical over 10 bases. Germline values: CDR1 LGHNA, CDR2 YNFKEQ. The CDR3 has 16 residues. J was trimmed by 2 bases and V by 1 base; bases with no gene match: 2. The CDR3 DNA is TGTGCCAGCAGCCAAGGGGACAGGGGCGGCAATCAGCCCCAGCATTTT. Protein product: CASSQGDRGGNQPQHF.